The sample holds a few counts of the clone carrying this T cell receptor beta chain. Its antigen is currently unknown. cDNA molecules carried unique molecular identifiers, and template switching added a universal primer site. TCRdb processed the 5' RACE reads anew with MiXCR; each CDR3 protein has one entry. The table includes about 520,000 distinct CDR3 sequences, around 20% detected once. The data belong to a study of identical twins. Findings and limits, study-wide: Models came in too low on out-of-frame TCR alpha sharing in monozygotic twins. A cross-sectional statistical analysis, not follow-up of the same donors, supported the conclusions. Where beta out-of-frame sequences were concerned, excess twin sharing was weaker.

V lost 0 bases to trimming and J lost 7 bases; unmatched junction nucleotides: 3. CDR3 length: 14 residues. Germline V gene lookup returns CDR1 SGHTA and CDR2 FQGNSA. Another study also made use of these data, one on T cells expressing NK-cell markers.

This TCR was recovered from a woman aged 18 to 35 in good health. The chain carries TRBV7-2 and TRBJ2-1, with 7 bases identical to TRBD2. Specimen: CD4+ T cells sorted from blood. This CDR3 is CASSLATSQNEQFF. DNA of the CDR3: TGTGCCAGCAGCTTAGCGACTAGCCAAAATGAGCAGTTCTTC.